These 25 T cell receptor beta chains share one sample of origin, sequenced in a study of T cells in Graves' hyperthyroidism and ophthalmopathy. It was RNA transcripts that yielded the amplified TCR beta CDR3 regions. With the HTBI primer set, the TCR CDR3 went through a first round of RT-PCR. TCRdb processed the multiplex PCR reads anew with MiXCR; each CDR3 protein has one entry. The sample contains under 800,000 distinct CDR3 sequences, around 13% of which appear only once. Sequencing was done on a sample of blood. Source of these receptors: a woman aged 18-29 years with Graves' hyperthyroidism.

This clonotype was recorded a few times. Being one base from a much bigger clone, this may be a read error. The J gene is TRBJ2-2, the V gene TRBV18; a possible D gene is TRBD2 (6 bases). The CDR3 has 16 amino acids. Germline V gene sequence: CDR1 KGHSH, CDR2 LQKENI. The CDR3 is CASPPRRGAGTGELFF. In DNA form, the CDR3 reads TGTGCCAGCCCACCACGGCGGGGCGCTGGGACCGGGGAGCTGTTTTTT.

This clonotype was picked up a small number of times. This chain uses TRBV7-3 with TRBJ1-6, with a weak D call TRBD1 (5 bases). Between the trimmed V and J ends, which lost 1 base and 7 bases, there was a span of 11 bases. The CDR3 sequence is 15 residues long. CDR1 is SGHTA and CDR2 is FQGTGA in the germline V gene. Here the CDR3 reads CASSLIGDGNSPLHF. The CDR3 bases are TGTGCCAGCAGCTTAATAGGGGACGGAAATTCACCCCTCCACTTT. The entire variable domain, with the rest obtained from reference TRBV7-3 and TRBJ1-6, is as follows: GAGVSQTPSNKVTEKGKYVELRCDPISGHTALYWYRQSLGQGPEFLIYFQGTGAADDSGLPNDRFFAVRPEGSVSTLKIQRTERGDSAVYLCASSLIGDGNSPLHFGNGTRLTVT.

This clonotype was recorded at least ten times. This CDR3 is CASSFLGIGAEAFF. In nucleotides, the CDR3 is TGTGCCAGCAGTTTCCTGGGGATAGGCGCTGAAGCTTTCTTT. The chain combines TRBV12-3 or TRBV12-4 with TRBJ1-1; no definite D call. The CDR3 extends over 14 amino acids. Trimming shortened V by 3 bases and J by 6 bases, and 14 bases separated the two germline ends.

A few counts support this clonotype. The chain recombines TRBV20-1 with TRBJ2-5; TRBD2 is a possible D gene (5 bases). V dropped 6 bases and J dropped 5 bases, with 13 bases sitting between them. The germline V gene has CDR1 DFQATT and CDR2 SNEGSKA (reference sequence). The CDR3 covers 12 residues. The CDR3 DNA is TGCAGTGCGTCCGGGAAAAGGGAGACCCAGTACTTC. As protein: CSASGKRETQYF.

This clonotype appeared many times. The gene calls are TRBV18 and TRBJ1-5; D gene ambiguous. Deletions cut 3 bases from V and 1 base from J, with 13 bases between. This CDR3 spans 16 amino acids. Germline V gives CDR1 KGHSH, CDR2 LQKENI. CDR3 amino acids: CASSPRRRRSNQPQHF. The CDR3 coding sequence is TGTGCCAGCTCACCGAGACGGCGGAGGAGCAATCAGCCCCAGCATTTT.

This clonotype showed up just a few times. This sequence joins TRBV27 and TRBJ2-2; 9 nucleotides line up with TRBD2. Losses at the gene ends were 2 bases for V and 6 bases for J; bases not matched to a gene: 22. CDR3 length equals 21 residues. Germline CDR1 reads MNHEY; CDR2 reads SMNVEV (reference sequence). This chain's CDR3 is CASSLQGVGRASGISPGELFF. DNA of the CDR3: TGTGCCAGCAGTTTACAGGGGGTGGGCCGGGCTAGCGGGATCAGTCCCGGGGAGCTGTTTTTT.

The genes are TRBV29-1 and TRBJ2-7; D is possibly TRBD2 (6 bases). From germline, CDR1 is SQVTM and CDR2 ANQGSEA. Trimming removed 4 bases from V and 1 base from J, with 11 bases in between. The CDR3 totals 13 residues. The CDR3: CSVASGQSYEQYF. CDR3 bases: TGCAGCGTTGCGAGCGGGCAATCCTACGAGCAGTACTTC.

About this clonotype: Given a much more abundant clone one base away, this may be a read error. This CDR3 fails to terminate in the conserved phenylalanine or tryptophan, so it likely reflects a read error. This rearrangement joins TRBV11-2 to TRBJ1-1, with D unresolved. Trimming cost V 5 bases and J 1 base, with 5 bases left between them. Germline-derived CDR1 and CDR2 are SGHAT and FQNNGV. The CDR3 is made up of 12 amino acids. CDR3 coding DNA: TGTGCCAGCAGCGGAGAGAACACTGAAGCTTTCTCT. This encodes CASSGENTEAFS.

A remark on this clonotype: Given a much more abundant clone one base away, this may be a read error. This chain links TRBV6-1 with TRBJ2-1, with 11 nucleotides matching TRBD2. This CDR3 has 15 residues. Germline V gene lookup returns CDR1 MNHNS and CDR2 SASEGT. The CDR3 protein is CTSTEGIAGGFEQFF. CDR3 DNA: TGTACCAGCACCGAAGGGATAGCGGGAGGGTTTGAGCAGTTCTTC.

This clonotype was detected ten times or more. The chain links TRBV29-1 to TRBJ2-3; D is unclear. CDR3 size: 13 residues. V lost 5 bases, J lost 1 base, and 10 bases lay in between. The V gene's germline CDR1 is SQVTM and CDR2 ANQGSEA. The CDR3 nucleotides read TGCAGCGTTTTGTCGGCCCGCACAGATACGCAGTATTTT. Translated: CSVLSARTDTQYF.

This clonotype was seen ten or more times. The chain employs TRBV11-3 and TRBJ2-3; 10 nucleotides line up with TRBD2. The V segment lost 3 bases and the J segment 2 bases; nucleotides outside the gene matches: 2. In germline, CDR1 is SGHNT, CDR2 YENEEA. The CDR3 has 15 amino acids. CDR3 residues: CASSFGTSATDTQYF. The CDR3 coding sequence is TGTGCCAGCAGCTTTGGGACTAGCGCCACAGATACGCAGTATTTT. The full variable domain, its missing parts supplied by reference TRBV11-3 and TRBJ2-3, is EAGVVQSPRYKIIEKKQPVAFWCNPISGHNTLYWYLQNLGQGPELLIRYENEEAVDDSQLPKDRFSAERLKGVDSTLKIQPAELGDSAVYLCASSFGTSATDTQYFGPGTRLTVL.

The table lists this clonotype with many counts. This chain joins TRBV5-1 and TRBJ2-1, with 12 bases matching TRBD2. Trimming at V came to 2 bases and at J to 4 bases, leaving 4 bases not matched to a gene. Germline assignment: CDR1 SGHRS and CDR2 YFSETQ. This CDR3 spans 16 amino acids. CDR3 in amino acids: CASSFELAGGYNEQFF. CDR3 bases: TGCGCCAGCAGCTTTGAACTAGCGGGAGGATACAATGAGCAGTTCTTC.

This clonotype was found a few times. The CDR3, as DNA: TGCGCCAGCAGCTTCTTCGGGACCATACCTACCAATGAGCAGTTCTTC. Translation: CASSFFGTIPTNEQFF. The chain couples TRBV5-1 to TRBJ2-1, with D perhaps assigned TRBD1 or TRBD2 (5 bases each). This CDR3 contains 16 residues. Trimming took 2 bases from V and 6 from J, leaving 18 bases between them. CDR1 and CDR2 from the germline V gene are SGHRS and YFSETQ.

This clonotype showed up just a few times. The chain couples TRBV2 to TRBJ2-1; 12 bases are shared with TRBD2. The germline CDR1 and CDR2 sequences are SNHLY and FYNNEI. J was trimmed by 3 bases and V by 4 bases; bases with no gene match: 10. CDR3 length: 18 amino acids. The chain's CDR3 is CASSVSPTSGSIYNEQFF. DNA of the CDR3: TGTGCCAGCAGTGTATCCCCGACTAGCGGGAGTATCTACAATGAGCAGTTCTTC.

This clonotype was recorded at least ten times. The rearrangement uses TRBV2 and TRBJ1-5; a weak D match, TRBD1 (5 bases). V lost 4 bases and J lost 4, with 8 bases in between. Germline assignment: CDR1 SNHLY and CDR2 FYNNEI. This CDR3 has 13 amino acids. CDR3 protein: CASSGDWNQPQHF. For the CDR3, the DNA is TGTGCCAGCAGTGGGGACTGGAATCAGCCCCAGCATTTT.

The chain couples TRBV12-3 or TRBV12-4 to TRBJ2-2; 10 bases are shared with TRBD1. The length of the CDR3 is 16 residues. J was trimmed by 4 bases and V by 6 bases; bases with no gene match: 8. CDR3 DNA sequence: TGTGCCAGCAGAGCCGTGGGACAGGGGCTCACCGGGGAGCTGTTTTTT. Translating it yields CASRAVGQGLTGELFF.

This sequence joins TRBV6-4 and TRBJ2-1, with a possible D match to TRBD2 (5 bases). The V and J ends lost 3 bases and 0 bases respectively, with 9 bases between them. This CDR3 has 15 amino acids. CDR1 MRHNA and CDR2 SNTAGT come from the germline V gene. The CDR3 nucleotides are TGTGCCAGCAGTGAAACGGGGAGCTCCTACAATGAGCAGTTCTTC. It codes for CASSETGSSYNEQFF.

This clonotype was detected ten times or more. The chain recombines TRBV7-3 with TRBJ2-1; the D is unclear. V lost 2 bases to trimming and J lost 1 base, with 9 bases between them. The CDR3 sequence is 15 residues long. Germline V gene lookup returns CDR1 SGHTA and CDR2 FQGTGA. In DNA form, the CDR3 reads TGTGCCAGCAGCTTAGATGAGGTTTCCTACAATGAGCAGTTCTTC. This translates into CASSLDEVSYNEQFF.

The chain links TRBV7-9 to TRBJ2-2; no clear D gene. Germline CDR1 SEHNR, CDR2 FQNEAQ (reference sequence). V lost 3 bases, J lost 7 bases, and 6 bases lay in between. This CDR3 region has 12 residues. This chain's CDR3 is CASSFPFGELFF. DNA for the CDR3: TGTGCCAGCAGCTTTCCGTTCGGGGAGCTGTTTTTT.

This clonotype came up many times. The chain carries TRBV11-3 and TRBJ2-1; D perhaps matches TRBD2 (5 bases). Germline CDR1 SGHNT, CDR2 YENEEA. Trimming took 3 bases from V and 8 from J, leaving 11 bases between them. This CDR3 region has 13 residues. CDR3 bases: TGTGCCAGCAGCTTCGACTACCGCGATGAGCAGTTCTTC. Its translation is CASSFDYRDEQFF.

This rearrangement joins TRBV30 to TRBJ2-5; D remains ambiguous. CDR1 is GTSNPN, CDR2 SVGIG, per germline (reference sequence). The CDR3 extends over 13 amino acids. V shed 2 bases and J shed 0 bases, with 7 bases lying between them. This chain's CDR3 is CAWSRTYQETQYF. As DNA, the CDR3 is TGTGCCTGGAGTAGGACGTACCAAGAGACCCAGTACTTC.

There are many counts of this clonotype. This rearrangement joins TRBV12-3 or TRBV12-4 to TRBJ1-5, with TRBD1 identical over 8 bases. This CDR3 region has 16 residues. V lost 5 bases to trimming and J lost 3 bases; unmatched junction nucleotides: 9. The DNA of the CDR3 is TGTGCCAGCAGTGAACCGGGACAGGCTTTCAATCAGCCCCAGCATTTT. This gives the protein CASSEPGQAFNQPQHF.

This clonotype was found a few times. The chain uses TRBV27 and TRBJ2-1, with D possibly being TRBD1 or TRBD2 (5 bases each). CDR3 length equals 17 residues. Germline V gene data show CDR1 as MNHEY and CDR2 as SMNVEV (reference sequence). The germline V and J ends were trimmed by 5 bases and 5 bases, with 22 bases remaining between them. The CDR3 DNA is TGTGCCAGCAGTCGATTTCCTGGGGGTTATTCGGACAATGAGCAGTTCTTC. Translation: CASSRFPGGYSDNEQFF.

This clonotype was recorded at least ten times. The chain links TRBV7-2 to TRBJ2-5; TRBD2 is a possible D gene (6 bases). CDR1 is SGHTA, CDR2 FQGNSA, per germline. CDR3 size: 13 residues. The V end lost 3 bases, the J end lost 4 bases, and 9 bases lay between the germline ends. CDR3 residues: CASSLGLSETQYF. The CDR3 region has the DNA TGTGCCAGCAGCTTGGGACTCTCAGAGACCCAGTACTTC.

The sample holds a few counts of this clonotype. V is TRBV29-1 and J is TRBJ1-2, with 8 bases fitting TRBD1. The CDR3 is made up of 16 amino acids. CDR1 SQVTM and CDR2 ANQGSEA come from the germline V gene. The trim removed 6 bases at V and 4 bases at J, leaving 16 bases unmatched. The CDR3 region has the DNA TGCAGCGTCCCCGAATCGAGAAACAGGGGGGGCTATGGCTACACCTTC. This encodes CSVPESRNRGGYGYTF.